The 2 T cell receptor beta chains given below trace back to one sample, sequenced in a study of T cells in Graves' hyperthyroidism and ophthalmopathy. Amplification of TCR beta CDR3 regions used RNA as the template. RT-PCR in the first round (using the HTBI primer set) targeted the TCR CDR3. TCRdb reprocessed the multiplex PCR reads with MiXCR, giving one entry per CDR3 protein. The sample includes 660,000 or so distinct CDR3 sequences, just under 45% seen only once; the top ten take approximately 6.8%. The source material was peripheral blood or thyroid tissue (not recorded which). These TCRs come from an adult man with Graves' disease, either hyperthyroidism or ophthalmopathy (not recorded which).

This clonotype was recorded at least ten times. The CDR3 sequence is CSVETDNYGYTF. The CDR3 DNA follows: TGCAGCGTTGAAACAGATAACTATGGCTACACCTTC. The V gene is TRBV29-1, the J gene TRBJ1-2; D is unclear. The CDR3 is made up of 12 amino acids. V lost 2 bases and J lost 1, with 5 bases in between. The germline V gene has CDR1 SQVTM and CDR2 ANQGSEA.

The CDR3 DNA follows: TGCAGTGCTAGAGAGGGGACTAGCGGGGCCGGAGAGCAGTACTTC. Translation gives CSAREGTSGAGEQYF. The chain is built from TRBV20-1 and TRBJ2-7; 13 positions agree with TRBD2. Germline V gives CDR1 DFQATT, CDR2 SNEGSKA (reference sequence). With V trimmed by 0 bases and J by 7 bases, 6 bases remained unmatched. The CDR3 extends over 15 amino acids.